This T cell receptor beta chain was captured by sequencing in a study of cytomegalovirus exposure and HLA in healthy donors. Healthy bone marrow donors made up the donor group. To note about this clone: Its antigen is unknown.

Whole-study results and caveats: Rarity held for most TCR sequences, but there were some public TCRs that occurred in many donors. Among the sequence variants, a highly shared cluster was likely an artifact of sequencing. Productive status was seen about 87% or about 30% of the time for most TCR beta V segments in an earlier analysis.

The PCR ran on 60 Vbeta and 13 Jbeta primers. Generated by immunoSEQ multiplex PCR, the TCRdb table keeps only in-frame clones and is missing some. The data show approximately 190,000 clones, around 86% seen once. This CDR3 comprises 17 residues. Per germline, CDR1 SGDLS and CDR2 YYNGEE. Deletions cut 0 bases from V and 1 base from J, with 13 bases between. The chain links TRBV9 to TRBJ1-4; D remains ambiguous. The sequence came from a man in his forties in good health and CMV-seropositive. The sequencing sample was made of PBMCs. The CDR3 loop reads CASSVDPRQQTNEKLFF. In DNA form, the CDR3 reads TGTGCCAGCAGCGTAGATCCCCGACAACAAACTAATGAAAAACTGTTTTTT.